This T cell receptor beta chain was recorded in a study of glioma-infiltrating T cells after dendritic cell vaccination. V was clipped by 4 bases and J by 0 bases, with 7 bases between them. There are 14 residues in the CDR3. Germline loops: CDR1 SGDLS, CDR2 YYNGEE. PBMC were collected before vaccination, two weeks after the third vaccination, and at progression. Study results and limitations: Few patients contributed both blood and tumor specimens.

Worth noting for this clone: What it recognizes is unknown.

The immunoSEQ assay amplified TCRB CDR3 from up to roughly 2 ug DNA. The primer mix had 60 V beta and 13 J beta primers. Data came from immunoSEQ multiplex PCR; TCRdb stores just in-frame clones and leaves some out. This sample yields 93,000 or so clones, of which approximately 81% are seen a single time; 5.5% to 7% belongs to the top ten. The clonotype comes from a human donor with glioblastoma. The source was blood, collected before dendritic cell vaccination. V gene TRBV9 combines with J gene TRBJ2-2, with D perhaps matching TRBD2 (5 bases). CDR3 amino acids: CASSRDPNTGELFF. CDR3 in DNA: TGTGCCAGCAGCCGGGATCCGAACACCGGGGAGCTGTTTTTT.